This record concerns one T cell receptor beta chain sequence. This CDR3 region has 15 residues. Germline CDR1 SGHTA, CDR2 FQGTGA. The ends were cut back, 2 bases at V and 1 base at J, with 6 bases in the middle. The sample originates from a study of T cell responses to AZD1222 COVID-19 vaccine. The protocol was immunoSEQ multiplex PCR, while the TCRdb copy is restricted to in-frame clones and leaves out a portion. The table records 180,000 or so clones, almost 90% of them present only once. This sample comprised peripheral blood, obtained on day 0 of AZD1222 vaccination. This receptor was obtained from an adult in good health. The chain joins TRBV7-3 to TRBJ1-6; D unresolved. The CDR3: CASSLRESYNSPLHF. The CDR3 DNA reads TGTGCCAGCAGCTTACGGGAGTCCTATAATTCACCCCTCCACTTT.